This T cell receptor (beta chain) was recorded in a study of blood T cells in healthy people across ages. A sample-barcoded 5' primer and a J-beta primer mix were used in a second PCR of roughly 6 to 11 cycles. One entry per CDR3 protein results from TCRdb running MiXCR on the 5' RACE reads. The data contain approximately 960,000 distinct CDR3 sequences, 25% to 30% of them seen just once; the ten biggest clones take up 9.5% to 13%. This clonotype was observed a single time. V gave up 7 bases and J gave up 7 bases; unmatched junction bases: 5. The CDR3 has 13 residues. Germline V gene sequence: CDR1 SGHTA, CDR2 FQGNSA. The same data also contributed to another study, on T cells of mothers and their children. That source adds: Second-PCR amplification with M1S added sample barcodes and 2-4 random nucleotides. Related and unrelated pairs show similar shaping of TCR recombination output by thymic selection.

The sequence came from a middle-aged woman in good health. The rearrangement joins TRBV7-2 to TRBJ1-2; 11 nucleotides line up with TRBD1. Sequenced: blood. CDR3 nucleotides: TGTGCCAGCACGGGGACAGGGGGATTTGGCTACACCTTC. As protein: CASTGTGGFGYTF.